The source of this TCR beta chain is a study of blood T cell repertoires in COVID-19. The assay was immunoSEQ multiplex PCR, and TCRdb's table has in-frame clones only and misses some. The sample yields approximately 210,000 clones, roughly four fifths seen once. CDR1 is SGDLS and CDR2 is YYNGEE in the germline V gene. V trimming: 0 bases; J trimming: 1 base; junction bases outside the gene matches: 7. The CDR3 sequence is 18 residues long. Symptom resolution, clearance, or two negative PCRs marked the recovered donors of Cohort 3. This sequence originates from a man aged 35-49 years who had recovered from COVID-19. Sequencing input: PBMCs or T cells enriched from blood (not recorded which). The V call is TRBV9, the J call TRBJ2-2, with 9 bases lining up with TRBD2. DNA of the CDR3: TGTGCCAGCAGCGTAGAGATTGTGCGGGAGGGGAACACCGGGGAGCTGTTTTTT. Its protein product is CASSVEIVREGNTGELFF.